This T cell receptor (beta chain) was obtained from a study of Ad26.COV2.S vaccination and SARS-CoV-2 variants. For the study at large: Administration of Ad26.COV2.S was intramuscular, either once or twice 56 days apart. Study-wide results and limits: Once vaccination had occurred, spike-specific CD8+ and CD4+ T cell responses reportedly showed substantial breadth. Quantification of TCR breadth and depth may have yielded underestimates of total T cell responses.

Clones were read by immunoSEQ multiplex PCR, and TCRdb kept only the in-frame ones, dropping some. There are about 350,000 clones in the sample; roughly nine tenths occur only once, and 5.5% to 7% lies in the top ten. Documented treatment: around 19 received Ad26.COV2.S at low or high dose, single or two shots; roughly 5 received placebo; per-sample allocation not given. Sample collection was performed on day 63 after the first vaccine or placebo injection. The study used a vaccine consisting of an Ad26 vector that expressed Wuhan-strain SARS-CoV-2 spike. As to this clone: Its specificity is not known.

CDR1 and CDR2 (germline): SGHTA, FQGNSA. The CDR3 is 14 residues long. The germline V and J ends were trimmed by 5 bases and 0 bases, with 11 bases remaining between them. This material consisted of peripheral blood, taken in a trial of Ad26.COV2.S vaccine versus placebo. The chain has TRBV7-2 and TRBJ2-7; D not resolved. This sequence originates from a person between 18 and 65 years old who received the Ad26.COV2.S COVID-19 vaccine or a placebo. The CDR3 region is CASSPYGASYEQYF. The CDR3 nucleotides are TGTGCCAGCAGCCCCTATGGCGCCTCCTACGAGCAGTACTTC.